The 20 T cell receptor beta chains presented below share a single source sample, sequenced in a study of memory CD4+ T cells and cytomegalovirus serostatus. Single viable CD3+CD4+CD8-CD45RO+ cells were sorted as the memory CD4+ T cells. Generated by immunoSEQ multiplex PCR, the TCRdb table keeps only in-frame clones and is missing some. The data contain under 75,000 clones, roughly 80% of them singletons. Sequencing was performed on memory CD4+ T cells from blood. All receptors derive from an adult in good health and CMV-seronegative. Some clones in this sample may be carry-over from other donors' samples.

The chain is built from TRBV11-2 and TRBJ2-5; possibly TRBD2 for D (7 bases). This CDR3 spans 16 amino acids. Trimming removed 1 base at V and 3 bases at J, with 15 bases between. CDR1 SGHAT and CDR2 FQNNGV come from the germline V gene. The CDR3 coding sequence is TGTGCCAGCAGCTTAGGAGGGGGGGGTCCGGAAGAGACCCAGTACTTC. It translates to CASSLGGGGPEETQYF. The whole variable domain, remainder taken from reference TRBV11-2 and TRBJ2-5, is EAGVAQSPRYKIIEKRQSVAFWCNPISGHATLYWYQQILGQGPKLLIQFQNNGVVDDSQLPKDRFSAERLKGVDSTLKIQPAKLEDSAVYLCASSLGGGGPEETQYFGPGTRLLVL.

The chain is built from TRBV27 and TRBJ1-2; TRBD1 is a possible D gene (5 bases). Trimming took off 4 bases at V and 8 bases at J, with 20 bases between the two ends. The CDR3 totals 15 residues. Germline CDR1 and CDR2: MNHEY and SMNVEV (reference sequence). The CDR3 region has the DNA TGTGCCAGCAGTTCCCAGGGAACCCAAATAGGCGGCTACACCTTC. Its translation: CASSSQGTQIGGYTF.

This clone was detected once. V and J are TRBV7-2 and TRBJ1-2; D remains unclear. Germline V CDR1 and CDR2: SGHTA, FQGNSA. This CDR3 is 15 amino acids long. Between the trimmed V and J ends, which lost 1 base and 0 bases, there was a span of 9 bases. In DNA, the CDR3 is TGTGCCAGCAGCTTAGGTCTCGGCCCTAACTATGGCTACACCTTC. Residues: CASSLGLGPNYGYTF.

V is TRBV2 and J is TRBJ2-7; TRBD2 aligns across 9 bases. J lost 2 bases, V lost 3 bases, and 8 bases had no gene match. The CDR3 runs to 16 residues. Germline CDR1 and CDR2: SNHLY and FYNNEI. The CDR3 DNA is TGTGCCAGCAGTGAGGCTAGCGGGGAGGCCACCTACGAGCAGTACTTC. It encodes CASSEASGEATYEQYF.

The chain is built from TRBV7-9 and TRBJ1-1; tentative D call: TRBD1 (6 bases). V dropped 5 bases and J dropped 1 base, with 14 bases sitting between them. The CDR3 loop spans 15 amino acids. The germline gives CDR1 SEHNR, CDR2 FQNEAQ (reference sequence). The CDR3 reads CASSLGGGRNTEAFF. Here the CDR3 DNA reads TGTGCCAGCAGCCTAGGGGGGGGACGGAACACTGAAGCTTTCTTT.

V is TRBV4-1 and J is TRBJ1-5; D is unclear. The germline gives CDR1 MGHRA, CDR2 YSYEKL. CDR3 length: 15 amino acids. Trimming cost V 0 bases and J 2 bases, with 8 bases left between them. The DNA for the CDR3 is TGCGCCAGCAGCCAAGACGGCCAGGGCAATCAGCCCCAGCATTTT. It codes for CASSQDGQGNQPQHF.

The V gene is TRBV4-1, the J gene TRBJ2-5; 8 bases are a match to TRBD2. V gave up 1 base and J gave up 3 bases; unmatched junction bases: 10. The germline V gene encodes CDR1 MGHRA and CDR2 YSYEKL. The CDR3 loop spans 17 amino acids. The CDR3 region is CASSQGSLAGFKETQYF. CDR3 coding DNA: TGCGCCAGCAGCCAAGGATCTCTAGCGGGTTTCAAAGAGACCCAGTACTTC.

This clone was found once. The germline gene is not matched at one end of the junction; a read error may be the cause. This rearrangement joins TRBV6-5 to TRBJ2-7; no firm D call. The CDR3 length is 10 residues. CDR1 is MNHEY and CDR2 is SVGAGI in the germline V gene. The CDR3 region is CASRINAVKF. The CDR3 bases are TGTGCCAGCAGGATTAACGCTGTCAAATTC.

The chain joins TRBV4-1 to TRBJ1-1, with D possibly matching TRBD1 (6 bases). Germline CDR1 reads MGHRA; CDR2 reads YSYEKL. V gave up 0 bases and J gave up 7 bases, with 15 bases separating them. CDR3 length: 15 residues. In DNA form, the CDR3 reads TGCGCCAGCAGCCAAGATCAGTATAGGACAGTTGAAGCTTTCTTT. Translating it yields CASSQDQYRTVEAFF.

The chain links TRBV27 to TRBJ1-5, with D perhaps matching TRBD1 (5 bases). V lost 4 bases, J lost 2 bases, and 15 bases lay in between. This CDR3 comprises 16 residues. Germline loops: CDR1 MNHEY, CDR2 SMNVEV (reference sequence). This chain's CDR3 is CASSSASAGGNQPQHF. The CDR3, as DNA: TGTGCCAGCAGTTCCGCATCGGCGGGGGGCAATCAGCCCCAGCATTTT.

The genes are TRBV5-6 and TRBJ2-5; D is unclear. Germline V gives CDR1 SGHDT, CDR2 YYEEEE. V was cut by 4 bases and J by 2 bases, with 15 bases left in between. The CDR3 is 15 residues long. The CDR3: CASSIPVGPQETQYF. CDR3 sequence (DNA): TGTGCCAGCAGCATCCCCGTCGGGCCACAAGAGACCCAGTACTTC.

The chain recombines TRBV5-5 with TRBJ2-1; D is perhaps TRBD1 or TRBD2 (5 bases each). V was trimmed by 0 bases and J by 4 bases, leaving 8 bases between them. The germline V gene has CDR1 SGHKS and CDR2 YYEKEE (reference sequence). The length of the CDR3 is 14 residues. The CDR3 region is CASSLGGPYNEQFF. The CDR3 DNA is TGTGCCAGCAGCTTGGGGGGACCATACAATGAGCAGTTCTTC.

This clone came up a few times. The gene calls are TRBV5-4 and TRBJ2-2; 9 nucleotides agree with TRBD1. J lost 6 bases, V lost 3 bases, and 9 bases had no gene match. Germline CDR1 and CDR2: SGHNT and YYREEE (reference sequence). This CDR3 has 16 amino acids. The chain's CDR3 is CASSSPGQGRSGELFF. In DNA, the CDR3 is TGTGCCAGCAGCTCCCCGGGACAGGGTAGATCCGGGGAGCTGTTTTTT.

This chain joins TRBV27 and TRBJ2-1, with a weak D call TRBD2 (5 bases). The CDR3 has 11 residues. Germline lookup yields CDR1 MNHEY and CDR2 SMNVEV (reference sequence). Trimming took off 4 bases at V and 8 bases at J, with 6 bases between the two ends. The CDR3 protein is CASSSGYEQFF. The CDR3 bases are TGTGCCAGCAGTTCGGGGTATGAGCAGTTCTTC.

The J gene is TRBJ1-4, the V gene TRBV14; D not certain. Germline V gives CDR1 SGHDN, CDR2 FVKESK. This CDR3 is built from 19 residues. Trimming stripped 4 bases from V and 2 bases from J, with 23 bases between. Here the CDR3 DNA reads TGTGCCAGCAGCCGCGGTGGCGGCCGGGTGCGTGCGACTAATGAAAAACTGTTTTTT. Amino acids: CASSRGGGRVRATNEKLFF.

The chain recombines TRBV29-1 with TRBJ2-3, with unresolved D. Trimming pared 8 bases from V and 2 bases from J, leaving 11 bases between. The CDR3 totals 12 residues. CDR1 SQVTM and CDR2 ANQGSEA come from the germline V gene. The CDR3 nucleotides are TGCAGCTCCGCCCCTAACACAGATACGCAGTATTTT. Translation: CSSAPNTDTQYF.

The CDR3 protein is CASSLGRASGADTDTQYF. CDR3 bases: TGTGCCAGCAGCTTAGGGCGGGCTAGCGGGGCCGACACAGATACGCAGTATTTT. The J gene is TRBJ2-3, the V gene TRBV11-2; the match to TRBD2 covers 9 bases. CDR3 length: 18 amino acids. Germline CDR1 SGHAT, CDR2 FQNNGV. J lost 2 bases, V lost 1 base, and 10 bases had no gene match.

This clone is a singleton in its sample. The J gene is TRBJ2-2, the V gene TRBV5-1, with 7 bases matching TRBD1. Germline CDR1 SGHRS, CDR2 YFSETQ. The CDR3 consists of 14 residues. V trimming: 4 bases; J trimming: 6 bases; junction bases outside the gene matches: 6. CDR3 loop: CASSQRQGPGELFF. CDR3 sequence (DNA): TGCGCCAGCAGCCAAAGACAGGGCCCCGGGGAGCTGTTTTTT. Full variable domain (remainder filled in from reference TRBV5-1 and TRBJ2-2): KAGVTQTPRYLIKTRGQQVTLSCSPISGHRSVSWYQQTPGQGLQFLFEYFSETQRNKGNFPGRFSGRQFSNSRSEMNVSTLELGDSALYLCASSQRQGPGELFFGEGSRLTVL.

In this sample, this clone turned up a few times. The chain recombines TRBV9 with TRBJ2-5; D may be TRBD1 or TRBD2 (6 bases each). The CDR3 spans 13 residues. The germline V and J ends were trimmed by 3 bases and 5 bases, with 11 bases remaining between them. Germline CDR1 reads SGDLS; CDR2 reads YYNGEE. The CDR3 loop is CASSGGARETQYF. In nucleotides, the CDR3 is TGTGCCAGCAGCGGGGGGGCCCGGGAGACCCAGTACTTC. The whole variable domain, remainder taken from reference TRBV9 and TRBJ2-5, is DSGVTQTPKHLITATGQRVTLRCSPRSGDLSVYWYQQSLDQGLQFLIQYYNGEERAKGNILERFSAQQFPDLHSELNLSSLELGDSALYFCASSGGARETQYFGPGTRLLVL.

This chain links TRBV11-2 with TRBJ2-7; weak D call: TRBD2 (5 bases). Trimming shortened V by 5 bases and J by 0 bases, and 17 bases separated the two germline ends. Germline CDR1 SGHAT, CDR2 FQNNGV. The CDR3 loop spans 16 amino acids. Here the CDR3 reads CASSRRAAASSYEQYF. The CDR3 nucleotides read TGTGCCAGCAGCCGGCGAGCAGCGGCGAGCTCCTACGAGCAGTACTTC.